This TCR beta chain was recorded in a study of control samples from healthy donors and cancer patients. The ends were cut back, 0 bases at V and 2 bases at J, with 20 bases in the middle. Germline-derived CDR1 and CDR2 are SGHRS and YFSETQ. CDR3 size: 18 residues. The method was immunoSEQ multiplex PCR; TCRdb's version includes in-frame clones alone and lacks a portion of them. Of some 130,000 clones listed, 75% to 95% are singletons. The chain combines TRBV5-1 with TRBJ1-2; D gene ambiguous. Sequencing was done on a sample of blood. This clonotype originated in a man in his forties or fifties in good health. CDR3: CASSLALRNSGNNYGYTF. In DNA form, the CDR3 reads TGCGCCAGCAGCTTGGCCCTGCGGAACTCCGGGAACAACTATGGCTACACCTTC.